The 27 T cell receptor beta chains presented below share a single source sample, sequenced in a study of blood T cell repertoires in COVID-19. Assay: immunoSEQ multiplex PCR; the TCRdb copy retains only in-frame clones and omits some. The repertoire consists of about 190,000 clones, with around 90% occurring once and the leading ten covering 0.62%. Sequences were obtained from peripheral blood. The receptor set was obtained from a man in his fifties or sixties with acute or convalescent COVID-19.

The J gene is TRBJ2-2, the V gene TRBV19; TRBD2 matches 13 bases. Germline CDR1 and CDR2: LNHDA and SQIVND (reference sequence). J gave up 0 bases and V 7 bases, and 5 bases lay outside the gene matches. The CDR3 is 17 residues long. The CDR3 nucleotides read TGTGCCAGTAAAAAGACTAGCGGGAGGACGAACACCGGGGAGCTGTTTTTT. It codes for CASKKTSGRTNTGELFF.

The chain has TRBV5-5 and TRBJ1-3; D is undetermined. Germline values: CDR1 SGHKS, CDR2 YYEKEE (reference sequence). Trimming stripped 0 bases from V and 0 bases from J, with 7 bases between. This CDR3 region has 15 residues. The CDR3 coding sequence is TGTGCCAGCAGCTTGGGGTCAGACTCTGGAAACACCATATATTTT. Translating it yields CASSLGSDSGNTIYF.

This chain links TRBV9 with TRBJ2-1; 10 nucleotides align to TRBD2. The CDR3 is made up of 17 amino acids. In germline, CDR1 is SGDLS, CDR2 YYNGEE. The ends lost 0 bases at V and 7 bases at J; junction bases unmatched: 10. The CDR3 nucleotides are TGTGCCAGCAGCGTAGCGAATAGCGGGGGGCGAGAGAATGAGCAGTTCTTC. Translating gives CASSVANSGGRENEQFF.

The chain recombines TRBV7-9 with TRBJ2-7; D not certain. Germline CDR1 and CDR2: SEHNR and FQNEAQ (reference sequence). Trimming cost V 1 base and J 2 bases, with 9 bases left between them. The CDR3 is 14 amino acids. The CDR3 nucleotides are TGTGCCAGCAGCTTAGATCGCCCAGCCTACGAGCAGTACTTC. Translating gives CASSLDRPAYEQYF.

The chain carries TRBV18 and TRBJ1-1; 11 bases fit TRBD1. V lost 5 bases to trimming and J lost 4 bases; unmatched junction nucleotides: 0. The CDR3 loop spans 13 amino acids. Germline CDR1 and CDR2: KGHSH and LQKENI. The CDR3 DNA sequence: TGTGCCAGCTCAGGGACAGGGGGCACTGAAGCTTTCTTT. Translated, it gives CASSGTGGTEAFF.

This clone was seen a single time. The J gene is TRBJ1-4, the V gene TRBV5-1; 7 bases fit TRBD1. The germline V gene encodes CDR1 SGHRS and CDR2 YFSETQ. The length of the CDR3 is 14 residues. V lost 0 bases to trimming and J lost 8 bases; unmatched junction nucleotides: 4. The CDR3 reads CASSLGQGGEKLFF. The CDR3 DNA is TGCGCCAGCAGCTTGGGACAGGGTGGGGAAAAACTGTTTTTT. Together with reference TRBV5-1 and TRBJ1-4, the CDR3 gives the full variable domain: KAGVTQTPRYLIKTRGQQVTLSCSPISGHRSVSWYQQTPGQGLQFLFEYFSETQRNKGNFPGRFSGRQFSNSRSEMNVSTLELGDSALYLCASSLGQGGEKLFFGSGTQLSVL.

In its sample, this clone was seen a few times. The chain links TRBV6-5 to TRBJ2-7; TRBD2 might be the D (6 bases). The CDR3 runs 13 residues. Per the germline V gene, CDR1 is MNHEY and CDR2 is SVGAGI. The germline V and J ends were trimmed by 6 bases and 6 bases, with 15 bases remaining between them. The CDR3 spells CASRRDSWSEQYV. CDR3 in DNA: TGTGCCAGCAGAAGGGACTCGTGGAGCGAGCAGTACGTC.

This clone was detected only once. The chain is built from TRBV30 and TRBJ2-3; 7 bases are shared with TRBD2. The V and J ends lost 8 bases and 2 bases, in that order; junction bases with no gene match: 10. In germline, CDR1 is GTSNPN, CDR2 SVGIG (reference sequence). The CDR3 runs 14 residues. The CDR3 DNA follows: TGTGCCGGCAGAACAAGCGGGACCACAGATACGCAGTATTTT. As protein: CAGRTSGTTDTQYF.

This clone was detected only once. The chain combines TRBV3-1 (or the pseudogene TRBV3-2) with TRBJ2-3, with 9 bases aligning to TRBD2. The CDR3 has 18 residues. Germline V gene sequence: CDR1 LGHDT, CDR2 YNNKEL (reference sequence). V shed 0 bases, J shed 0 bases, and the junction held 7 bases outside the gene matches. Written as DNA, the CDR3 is TGTGCCAGCAGCCAAGAGGGAGGACTAGCGACTAGCACAGATACGCAGTATTTT. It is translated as CASSQEGGLATSTDTQYF.

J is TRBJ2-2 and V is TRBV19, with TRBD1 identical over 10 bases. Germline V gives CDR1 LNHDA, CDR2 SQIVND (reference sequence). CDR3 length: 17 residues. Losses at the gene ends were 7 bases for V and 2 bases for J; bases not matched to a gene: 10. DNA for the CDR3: TGTGCCAGTACCTCATGGGACAGGGGATACAACACCGGGGAGCTGTTTTTT. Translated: CASTSWDRGYNTGELFF.

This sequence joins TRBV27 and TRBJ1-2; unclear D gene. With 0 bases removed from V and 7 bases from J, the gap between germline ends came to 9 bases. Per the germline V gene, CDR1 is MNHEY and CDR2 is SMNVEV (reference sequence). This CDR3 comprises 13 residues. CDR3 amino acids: CASSLSGTGGYTF. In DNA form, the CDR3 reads TGTGCCAGCAGTTTATCGGGTACGGGTGGCTACACCTTC.

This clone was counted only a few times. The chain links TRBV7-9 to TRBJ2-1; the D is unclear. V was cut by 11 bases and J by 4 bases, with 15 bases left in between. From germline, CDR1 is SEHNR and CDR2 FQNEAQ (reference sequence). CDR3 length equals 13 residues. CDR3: CAGQFGRYNEQFF. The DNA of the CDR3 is TGTGCCGGGCAGTTCGGCCGATACAATGAGCAGTTCTTC. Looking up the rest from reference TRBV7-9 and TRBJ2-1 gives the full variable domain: DTGVSQNPRHKITKRGQNVTFRCDPISEHNRLYWYRQTLGQGPEFLTYFQNEAQLEKSRLLSDRFSAERPKGSFSTLEIQRTEQGDSAMYLCAGQFGRYNEQFFGPGTRLTVL.

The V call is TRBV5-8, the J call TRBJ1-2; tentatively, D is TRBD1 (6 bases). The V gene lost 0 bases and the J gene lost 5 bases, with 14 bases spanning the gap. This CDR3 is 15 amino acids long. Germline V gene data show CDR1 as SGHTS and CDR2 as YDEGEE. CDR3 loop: CASSLAGDTRYGYTF. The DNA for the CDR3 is TGTGCCAGCAGCTTGGCCGGGGACACCAGATATGGCTACACCTTC.

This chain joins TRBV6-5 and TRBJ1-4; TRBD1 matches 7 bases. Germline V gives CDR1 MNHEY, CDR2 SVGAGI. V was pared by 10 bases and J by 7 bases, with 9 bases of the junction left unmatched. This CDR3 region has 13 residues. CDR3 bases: TGTGCCACAATGACAGGGAGAGGTGAAAAACTGTTTTTT. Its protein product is CATMTGRGEKLFF.

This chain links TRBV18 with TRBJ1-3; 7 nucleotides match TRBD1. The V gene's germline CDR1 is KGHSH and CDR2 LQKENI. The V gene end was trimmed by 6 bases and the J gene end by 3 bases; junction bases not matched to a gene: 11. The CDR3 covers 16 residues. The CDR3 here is CASSSTGTVIGNTIYF. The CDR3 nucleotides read TGTGCCAGCTCCTCCACCGGGACAGTCATTGGAAACACCATATATTTT.

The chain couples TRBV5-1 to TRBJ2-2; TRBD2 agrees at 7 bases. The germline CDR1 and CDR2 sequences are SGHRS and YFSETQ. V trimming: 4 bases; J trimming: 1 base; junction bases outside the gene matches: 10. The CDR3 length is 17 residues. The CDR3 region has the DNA TGCGCCAGCAGCGTATCTCGAGCGGGATTGAACACCGGGGAGCTGTTTTTT. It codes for CASSVSRAGLNTGELFF.

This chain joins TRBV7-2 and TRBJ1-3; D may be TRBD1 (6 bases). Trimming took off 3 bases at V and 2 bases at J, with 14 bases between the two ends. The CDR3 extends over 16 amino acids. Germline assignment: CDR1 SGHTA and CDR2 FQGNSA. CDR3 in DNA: TGTGCCAGCAGCTTTTCGGCGGGGGGCCCTGGAAACACCATATATTTT. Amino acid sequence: CASSFSAGGPGNTIYF.

The CDR3 here is CASSRQGLAVQETQYF. In DNA, the CDR3 is TGTGCCAGCAGCCGCCAGGGACTAGCGGTCCAAGAGACCCAGTACTTC. The V gene is TRBV4-2, the J gene TRBJ2-5, with 11 positions matching TRBD2. Germline V lookup: CDR1 LGHNA, CDR2 YNFKEQ. J gave up 1 base and V 4 bases, and 5 bases lay outside the gene matches. This CDR3 region has 16 residues.

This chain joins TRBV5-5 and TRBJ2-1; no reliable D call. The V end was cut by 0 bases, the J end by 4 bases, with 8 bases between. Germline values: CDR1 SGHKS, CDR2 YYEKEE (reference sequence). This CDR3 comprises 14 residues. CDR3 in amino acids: CASSLAENYNEQFF. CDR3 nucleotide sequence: TGTGCCAGCAGCTTGGCCGAGAATTACAATGAGCAGTTCTTC.

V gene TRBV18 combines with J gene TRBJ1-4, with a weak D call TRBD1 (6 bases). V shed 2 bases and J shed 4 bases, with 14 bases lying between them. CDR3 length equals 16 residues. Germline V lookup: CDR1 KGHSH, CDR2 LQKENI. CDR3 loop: CASSPNSGVVNEKLFF. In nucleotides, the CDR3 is TGTGCCAGCTCACCAAATTCAGGGGTGGTTAATGAAAAACTGTTTTTT.

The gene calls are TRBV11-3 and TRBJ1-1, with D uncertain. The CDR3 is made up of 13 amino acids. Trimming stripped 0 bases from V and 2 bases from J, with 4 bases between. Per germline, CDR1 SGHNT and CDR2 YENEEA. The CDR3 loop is CASSLDSNTEAFF. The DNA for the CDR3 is TGTGCCAGCAGCTTAGACAGTAACACTGAAGCTTTCTTT.

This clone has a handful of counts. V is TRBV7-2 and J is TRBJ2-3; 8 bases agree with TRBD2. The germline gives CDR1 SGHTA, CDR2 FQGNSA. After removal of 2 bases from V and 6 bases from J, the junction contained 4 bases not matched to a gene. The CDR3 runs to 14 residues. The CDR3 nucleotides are TGTGCCAGCAGCTTAAGCGGGAGAGGGGATACGCAGTATTTT. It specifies CASSLSGRGDTQYF.

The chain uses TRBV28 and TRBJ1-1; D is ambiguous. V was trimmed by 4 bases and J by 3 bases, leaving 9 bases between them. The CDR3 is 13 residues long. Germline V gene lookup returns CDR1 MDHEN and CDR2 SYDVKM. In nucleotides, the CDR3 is TGTGCCAGCAGTTCACGGAGTTACACTGAAGCTTTCTTT. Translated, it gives CASSSRSYTEAFF.

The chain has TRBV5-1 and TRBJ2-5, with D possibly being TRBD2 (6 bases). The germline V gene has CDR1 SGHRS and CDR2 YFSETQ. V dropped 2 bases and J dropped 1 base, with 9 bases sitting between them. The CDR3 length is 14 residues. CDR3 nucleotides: TGCGCCAGCAGCTTTGGCGGGATCCAAGAGACCCAGTACTTC. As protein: CASSFGGIQETQYF.

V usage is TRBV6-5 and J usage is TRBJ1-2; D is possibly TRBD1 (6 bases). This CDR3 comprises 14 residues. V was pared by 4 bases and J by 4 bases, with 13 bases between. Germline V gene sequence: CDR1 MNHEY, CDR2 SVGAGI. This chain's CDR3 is CASSSSDRTYGYTF. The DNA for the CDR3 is TGTGCCAGCAGTTCCTCCGACAGGACCTATGGCTACACCTTC.

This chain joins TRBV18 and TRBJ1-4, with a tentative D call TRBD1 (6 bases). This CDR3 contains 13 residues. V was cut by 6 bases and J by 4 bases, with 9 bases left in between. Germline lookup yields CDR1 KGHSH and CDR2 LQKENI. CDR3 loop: CASSGQLNEKLFF. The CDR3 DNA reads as TGTGCCAGCTCCGGACAGCTTAATGAAAAACTGTTTTTT.

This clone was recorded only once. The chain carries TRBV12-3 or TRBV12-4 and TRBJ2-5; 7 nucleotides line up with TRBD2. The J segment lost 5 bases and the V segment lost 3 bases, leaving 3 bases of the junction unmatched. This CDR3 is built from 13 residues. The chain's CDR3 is CASSLGGSETQYF. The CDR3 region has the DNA TGTGCCAGCAGTTTGGGCGGGAGCGAGACCCAGTACTTC.